Below, 21 T cell receptor beta chains from the same sample are listed, as sequenced in a study of cytomegalovirus exposure and HLA in healthy donors. 60 Vbeta and 13 Jbeta primers were used in PCR. Using immunoSEQ multiplex PCR, the repertoire was profiled, and TCRdb retains in-frame clones only, with some absent. The repertoire holds about 150,000 clones, with more than 75% as singletons. What was sequenced was PBMCs. These receptors were collected from a woman aged 40 to 50 in good health and CMV-seropositive.

The V call is TRBV2, the J call TRBJ1-5, with a weak D call TRBD1 (5 bases). Deletions cut 1 base from V and 7 bases from J, with 14 bases between. This CDR3 region has 15 residues. Germline V gene lookup returns CDR1 SNHLY and CDR2 FYNNEI. Here the CDR3 reads CASSEEVGAGQPQHF. DNA for the CDR3: TGTGCCAGCAGTGAAGAGGTAGGGGCAGGGCAGCCCCAGCATTTT.

The chain links TRBV19 to TRBJ2-5, with 11 bases lining up with TRBD2. The CDR3 runs 16 residues. V shed 5 bases, J shed 2 bases, and the junction held 7 bases outside the gene matches. The germline CDR1 and CDR2 sequences are LNHDA and SQIVND (reference sequence). The CDR3 DNA reads as TGTGCCAGTAGTCCCCAGGGACTAGCGGATCAAGAGACCCAGTACTTC. Translating gives CASSPQGLADQETQYF.

This clone showed up just once. J is TRBJ1-2 and V is TRBV27; 8 bases map to TRBD1. Germline V gene sequence: CDR1 MNHEY, CDR2 SMNVEV (reference sequence). This CDR3 contains 14 residues. J was trimmed by 6 bases and V by 5 bases; bases with no gene match: 8. In DNA form, the CDR3 reads TGTGCCAGCAGTCTAGGGGTGGGACAGGATGGCTACACCTTC. Translated: CASSLGVGQDGYTF.

The V gene is TRBV5-1, the J gene TRBJ1-1, with D possibly matching TRBD1 (5 bases). The CDR3 extends over 14 amino acids. V dropped 4 bases and J dropped 5 bases, with 15 bases sitting between them. CDR1 and CDR2 (germline): SGHRS, YFSETQ. The CDR3 spells CASSRMGGITEAFF. The CDR3 DNA sequence: TGCGCCAGCAGCCGAATGGGGGGTATTACTGAAGCTTTCTTT.

This chain uses TRBV30 with TRBJ2-5; 9 bases map to TRBD1. This CDR3 contains 13 residues. CDR1 GTSNPN and CDR2 SVGIG come from the germline V gene (reference sequence). V lost 1 base to trimming and J lost 5 bases; unmatched junction nucleotides: 2. CDR3 protein: CAWSDRGLETQYF. DNA of the CDR3: TGTGCCTGGAGTGACAGGGGGCTGGAGACCCAGTACTTC.

In this sample, this clone turned up a few times. The chain links TRBV7-9 to TRBJ2-2, with 13 bases that match TRBD2. The CDR3 extends over 17 amino acids. Germline trimming cut 6 bases from V and 0 bases from J; bases unmatched to any gene: 4. Germline CDR1 and CDR2: SEHNR and FQNEAQ (reference sequence). Written as DNA, the CDR3 is TGTGCCAGCAGGAGAACTAGCGGGAGGGCGAACACCGGGGAGCTGTTTTTT. Translated, it gives CASRRTSGRANTGELFF.

The rearrangement joins TRBV7-7 to TRBJ2-5, with 7 bases lining up with TRBD1. The CDR3 runs 15 residues. J gave up 5 bases and V 5 bases, and 11 bases lay outside the gene matches. Germline CDR1 is SSHAT and CDR2 is FNYEAQ (reference sequence). CDR3 loop: CASSGIGQARETQYF. The CDR3 DNA reads TGTGCCAGCAGCGGAATCGGACAGGCGAGGGAGACCCAGTACTTC.

The chain uses TRBV7-9 and TRBJ2-7; D gene ambiguous. Germline CDR1 and CDR2: SEHNR and FQNEAQ (reference sequence). This CDR3 is built from 11 residues. Trimming took off 2 bases at V and 6 bases at J, with 5 bases between the two ends. The CDR3 loop is CASSLSSEQYF. The DNA of the CDR3 is TGTGCCAGCAGCTTAAGTAGCGAGCAGTACTTC.

This chain uses TRBV5-1 with TRBJ1-5, with TRBD1 identical over 9 bases. The CDR3 is made up of 14 amino acids. V dropped 0 bases and J dropped 9; count of bases not matched to a gene: 4. CDR1 SGHRS and CDR2 YFSETQ come from the germline V gene. The CDR3 protein is CASSLDTGGGPQHF. In DNA, the CDR3 is TGCGCCAGCAGCTTGGACACAGGGGGCGGGCCCCAGCATTTT.

The rearrangement links TRBV27 to TRBJ2-7, with D possibly matching TRBD2 (5 bases). The CDR3 contains 14 residues. The germline gives CDR1 MNHEY, CDR2 SMNVEV (reference sequence). V was clipped by 7 bases and J by 5 bases, with 18 bases between them. CDR3 coding DNA: TGTGCCAGCATCCCCTATTGGGGAGTCCACGAGCAGTACTTC. This sequence encodes CASIPYWGVHEQYF.

The gene calls are TRBV2 and TRBJ2-7, with no clear D. V lost 3 bases, J lost 3 bases, and 6 bases lay in between. Germline V gives CDR1 SNHLY, CDR2 FYNNEI. The CDR3 length is 12 residues. The CDR3 DNA follows: TGTGCCAGCAGTGATAATTACTACGAGCAGTACTTC. This translates into CASSDNYYEQYF.

The chain uses TRBV28 and TRBJ2-7; the D gene is possibly TRBD1 (7 bases). Germline CDR1 MDHEN, CDR2 SYDVKM. CDR3 length: 15 amino acids. V was shortened by 6 bases and J by 0 bases, with 15 bases between the two germline ends. CDR3 sequence (DNA): TGTGCCAGCAGCCCCCGCGGGACAGCCTCCTACGAGCAGTACTTC. As protein: CASSPRGTASYEQYF.

In this sample, this clone turned up a few times. The chain uses TRBV7-8 and TRBJ2-2; 13 nucleotides agree with TRBD2. The CDR3 has 16 amino acids. Germline V gene sequence: CDR1 SGHVS, CDR2 FQNEAQ. The J segment lost 4 bases and the V segment lost 3 bases, leaving 2 bases of the junction unmatched. The CDR3 DNA reads TGTGCCAGCAGCTTGAGACTAGCGGGAGGCACCGGGGAGCTGTTTTTT. Translating it yields CASSLRLAGGTGELFF.

This clone came up once. The V call is TRBV5-6, the J call TRBJ2-7, with TRBD2 identical over 7 bases. Per the germline V gene, CDR1 is SGHDT and CDR2 is YYEEEE. The J segment lost 2 bases and the V segment lost 5 bases, leaving 7 bases of the junction unmatched. This CDR3 has 14 residues. CDR3 nucleotides: TGTGCCAGCAGTTCCGGGAGCGGGACCTACGAGCAGTACTTC. The encoded protein is CASSSGSGTYEQYF.

This chain uses TRBV30 with TRBJ2-2, with TRBD1 identical over 12 bases. This CDR3 has 16 residues. Looked up from germline, CDR1 is GTSNPN and CDR2 is SVGIG (reference sequence). V shed 0 bases, J shed 6 bases, and the junction held 5 bases outside the gene matches. The DNA of the CDR3 is TGTGCCTGGAGTGTGGGACAGGGGGCTTGGGCCGGGGAGCTGTTTTTT. Translating it yields CAWSVGQGAWAGELFF.

The rearrangement links TRBV5-4 to TRBJ2-1; TRBD1 might be the D (6 bases). V lost 6 bases, J lost 1 base, and 17 bases lay in between. From germline, CDR1 is SGHNT and CDR2 YYREEE (reference sequence). This CDR3 has 16 residues. In DNA, the CDR3 is TGTGCCAGCAACTATGACACAGGGAGTTCCTACAATGAGCAGTTCTTC. It codes for CASNYDTGSSYNEQFF.

The V and J genes are TRBV10-3 and TRBJ2-1; TRBD2 matches 8 bases. From germline, CDR1 is ENHRY and CDR2 SYGVKD. CDR3 length: 14 residues. Trimming took 5 bases from V and 7 from J; bases not matched to a gene: 7. The CDR3 coding sequence is TGTGCCATCAGTAACGGGAGGGCCGGTAATGAGCAGTTCTTC. Encoded protein: CAISNGRAGNEQFF.

The rearrangement uses TRBV5-4 and TRBJ2-5; 8 positions agree with TRBD1. Unmatched junction bases numbered 9, after V lost 0 bases and J lost 5 bases. The CDR3 extends over 16 amino acids. CDR1 SGHNT and CDR2 YYREEE come from the germline V gene (reference sequence). The CDR3 protein is CASSLEQGELGETQYF. In DNA form, the CDR3 reads TGTGCCAGCAGCTTGGAACAGGGGGAGCTTGGGGAGACCCAGTACTTC.

The chain combines TRBV27 with TRBJ2-1; D gene ambiguous. The germline V and J ends were trimmed by 7 bases and 8 bases, with 15 bases remaining between them. The CDR3 has 13 residues. Germline CDR1 reads MNHEY; CDR2 reads SMNVEV (reference sequence). The CDR3 DNA reads TGTGCCAGCACTCGCTGGGCTACGGATGAGCAGTTCTTC. It codes for CASTRWATDEQFF.

This clone was observed once. The V and J genes are TRBV14 and TRBJ2-5; 9 nucleotides align to TRBD2. CDR1 SGHDN and CDR2 FVKESK come from the germline V gene. V was pared by 3 bases and J by 5 bases, with 16 bases of the junction left unmatched. The CDR3 covers 18 residues. The CDR3 sequence: CASSHRSGSSGSPETQYF. The CDR3 region has the DNA TGTGCCAGCAGCCATCGAAGTGGGAGTAGCGGGAGTCCGGAGACCCAGTACTTC.

V and J are TRBV12-5 and TRBJ2-2, with D unclear. This CDR3 contains 15 residues. V was clipped by 1 base and J by 0 bases, with 6 bases between them. In germline, CDR1 is LGHNT, CDR2 FRNRAP. The CDR3 nucleotides read TGTGCTAGTGGTTTGGGACATACGAACACCGGGGAGCTGTTTTTT. Its protein product is CASGLGHTNTGELFF.